This T cell receptor (beta chain) was identified during a study of T cell repertoires in cytomegalovirus infection. The overall study: CMV infection together with matching HLA type was indicated by public TCR beta signatures.

TCRdb reprocessed the reads with MiXCR, giving one entry per CDR3 protein. This sample carries under 600,000 distinct CDR3 sequences, approximately 16% of them seen once, and the ten largest clones take 20% to 30%. This clonotype was detected ten times or more. V shed 3 bases and J shed 6 bases, with 11 bases lying between them. The CDR3 runs 13 residues. The source of this sequence is a human donor in good health (CMV status not recorded). Some clones in this sample may be carry-over from other donors' samples. J is TRBJ1-1 and V is TRBV12-3 or TRBV12-4; possible D gene TRBD1, 6 bases. What was sequenced was CD8+ T cells from PBMCs. The CDR3 sequence is CASSLGGASEAFF. The CDR3 coding sequence is TGTGCCAGCAGTTTGGGGGGGGCTTCTGAAGCTTTCTTT.